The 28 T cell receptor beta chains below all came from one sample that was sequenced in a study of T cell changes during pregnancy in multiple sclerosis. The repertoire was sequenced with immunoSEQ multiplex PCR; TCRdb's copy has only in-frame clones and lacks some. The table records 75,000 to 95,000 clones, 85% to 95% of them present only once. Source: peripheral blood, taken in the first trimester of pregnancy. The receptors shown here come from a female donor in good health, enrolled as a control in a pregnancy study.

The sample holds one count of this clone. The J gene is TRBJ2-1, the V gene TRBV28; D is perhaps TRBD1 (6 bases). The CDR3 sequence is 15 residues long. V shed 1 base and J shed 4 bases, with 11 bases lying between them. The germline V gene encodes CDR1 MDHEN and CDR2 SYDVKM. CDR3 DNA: TGTGCCAGCAGTTTATCAACAGGGTGGTACAATGAGCAGTTCTTC. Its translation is CASSLSTGWYNEQFF.

CDR3 bases: TGTGCCAGCAGCCCCGGCCCCGGGGCTTTCTTT. It is translated as CASSPGPGAFF. The rearrangement uses TRBV7-9 and TRBJ1-1; D unresolved. The CDR3 consists of 11 residues. CDR1 and CDR2 (germline): SEHNR, FQNEAQ (reference sequence). V lost 5 bases, J lost 11 bases, and 12 bases lay in between.

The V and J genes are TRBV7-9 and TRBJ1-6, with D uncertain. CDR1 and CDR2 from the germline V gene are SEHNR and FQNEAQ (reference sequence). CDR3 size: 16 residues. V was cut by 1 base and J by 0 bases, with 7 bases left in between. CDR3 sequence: CASSLVGSSYNSPLHF. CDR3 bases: TGTGCCAGCAGCTTAGTTGGGAGCTCCTATAATTCACCCCTCCACTTT.

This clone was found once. The DNA of the CDR3 is TGTGCCAGCAGCCCACCCCCGGGACAGGGGAACACTGAAGCTTTCTTT. This sequence encodes CASSPPPGQGNTEAFF. The chain links TRBV6-6 to TRBJ1-1, with 9 positions matching TRBD1. The J segment lost 1 base and the V segment lost 6 bases, leaving 9 bases of the junction unmatched. Germline V gives CDR1 MNHNY, CDR2 SVGAGI (reference sequence). The CDR3 sequence is 16 residues long.

CDR3 sequence: CASSAVVNEQFF. The CDR3 DNA sequence: TGTGCCAGCTCCGCCGTAGTCAATGAGCAGTTCTTC. This chain uses TRBV11-2 with TRBJ2-1, with no clear D. With 8 bases removed from V and 6 bases from J, the gap between germline ends came to 11 bases. This CDR3 is 12 amino acids long. The germline V gene has CDR1 SGHAT and CDR2 FQNNGV.

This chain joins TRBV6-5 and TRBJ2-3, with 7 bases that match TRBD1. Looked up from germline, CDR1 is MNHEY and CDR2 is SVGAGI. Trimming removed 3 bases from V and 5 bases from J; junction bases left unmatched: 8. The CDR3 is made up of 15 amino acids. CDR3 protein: CASSYVTGFGDTQYF. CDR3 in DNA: TGTGCCAGCAGTTATGTGACAGGGTTTGGAGATACGCAGTATTTT.

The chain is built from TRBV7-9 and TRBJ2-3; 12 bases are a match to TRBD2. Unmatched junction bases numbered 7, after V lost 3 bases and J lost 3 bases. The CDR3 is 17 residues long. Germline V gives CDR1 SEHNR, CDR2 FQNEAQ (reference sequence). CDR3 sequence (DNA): TGTGCCAGCAGCTTCGGACTAGCGGGGAGGCGGACAGATACGCAGTATTTT. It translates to CASSFGLAGRRTDTQYF.

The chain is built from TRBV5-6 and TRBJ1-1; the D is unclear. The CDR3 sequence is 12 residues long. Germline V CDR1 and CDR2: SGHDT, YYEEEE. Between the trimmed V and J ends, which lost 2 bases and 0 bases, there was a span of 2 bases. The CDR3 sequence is CASSFVNTEAFF. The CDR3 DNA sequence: TGTGCCAGCAGCTTCGTGAACACTGAAGCTTTCTTT. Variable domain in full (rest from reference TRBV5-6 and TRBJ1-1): DAGVTQSPTHLIKTRGQQVTLRCSPKSGHDTVSWYQQALGQGPQFIFQYYEEEERQRGNFPDRFSGHQFPNYSSELNVNALLLGDSALYLCASSFVNTEAFFGQGTRLTVV.

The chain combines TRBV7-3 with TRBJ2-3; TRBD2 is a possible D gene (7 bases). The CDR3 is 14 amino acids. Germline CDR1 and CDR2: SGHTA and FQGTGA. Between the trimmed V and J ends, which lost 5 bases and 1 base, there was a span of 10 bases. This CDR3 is CASSDGGRTDTQYF. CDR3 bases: TGTGCCAGCAGCGACGGGGGGCGCACAGATACGCAGTATTTT.

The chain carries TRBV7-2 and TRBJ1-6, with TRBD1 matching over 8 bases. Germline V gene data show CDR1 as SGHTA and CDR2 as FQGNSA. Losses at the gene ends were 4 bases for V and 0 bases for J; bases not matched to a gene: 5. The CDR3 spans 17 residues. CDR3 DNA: TGTGCCAGCAGCTCTACAGGGGGAAGCTCCTATAATTCACCCCTCCACTTT. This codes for CASSSTGGSSYNSPLHF.

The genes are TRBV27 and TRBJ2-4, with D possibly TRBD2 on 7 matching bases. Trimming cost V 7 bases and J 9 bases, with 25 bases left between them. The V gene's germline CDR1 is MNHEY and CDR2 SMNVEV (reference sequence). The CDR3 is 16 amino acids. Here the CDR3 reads CASKLSGGGPGPIQYF. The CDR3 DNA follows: TGTGCCAGCAAGTTATCTGGGGGGGGGCCGGGCCCCATTCAGTACTTC.

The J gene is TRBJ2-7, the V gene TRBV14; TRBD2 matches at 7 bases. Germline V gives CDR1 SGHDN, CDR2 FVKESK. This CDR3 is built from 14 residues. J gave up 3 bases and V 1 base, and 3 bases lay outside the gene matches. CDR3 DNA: TGTGCCAGCAGCCAAGTCCGCGGGGGCTACGAGCAGTACTTC. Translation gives CASSQVRGGYEQYF.

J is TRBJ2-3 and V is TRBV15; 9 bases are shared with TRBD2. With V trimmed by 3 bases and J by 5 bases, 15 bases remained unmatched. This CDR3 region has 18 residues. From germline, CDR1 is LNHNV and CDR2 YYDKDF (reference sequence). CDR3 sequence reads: CATSSLAGATFGGDTQYF. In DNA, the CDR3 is TGTGCCACCAGCAGCTTAGCGGGGGCCACCTTTGGTGGAGATACGCAGTATTTT.

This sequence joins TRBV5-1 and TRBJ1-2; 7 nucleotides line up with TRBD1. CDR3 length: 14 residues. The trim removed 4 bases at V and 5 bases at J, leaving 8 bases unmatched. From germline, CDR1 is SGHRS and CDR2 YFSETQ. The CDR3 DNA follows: TGCGCCAGCAGCCCCGACAGGGCGGGATATGGCTACACCTTC. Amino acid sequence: CASSPDRAGYGYTF.

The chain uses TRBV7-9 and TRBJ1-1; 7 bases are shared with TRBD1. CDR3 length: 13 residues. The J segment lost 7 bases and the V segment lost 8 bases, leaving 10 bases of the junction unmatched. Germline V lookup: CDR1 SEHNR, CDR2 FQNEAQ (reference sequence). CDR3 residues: CASARGQTLEAFF. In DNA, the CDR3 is TGTGCCAGCGCCCGGGGACAGACCCTTGAAGCTTTCTTT.

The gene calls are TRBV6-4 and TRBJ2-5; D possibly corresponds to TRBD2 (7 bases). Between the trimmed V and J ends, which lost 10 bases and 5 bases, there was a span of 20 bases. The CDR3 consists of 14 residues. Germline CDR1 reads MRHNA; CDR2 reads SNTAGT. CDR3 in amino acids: CANRRGAPQETQYF. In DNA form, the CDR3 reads TGTGCCAACAGACGGGGGGCCCCCCAGGAGACCCAGTACTTC.

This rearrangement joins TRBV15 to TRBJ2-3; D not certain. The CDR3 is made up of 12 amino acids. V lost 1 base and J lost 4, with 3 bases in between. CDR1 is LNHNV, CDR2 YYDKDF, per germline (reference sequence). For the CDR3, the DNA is TGTGCCACCAGCAGAGCGGCAGATACGCAGTATTTT. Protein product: CATSRAADTQYF.

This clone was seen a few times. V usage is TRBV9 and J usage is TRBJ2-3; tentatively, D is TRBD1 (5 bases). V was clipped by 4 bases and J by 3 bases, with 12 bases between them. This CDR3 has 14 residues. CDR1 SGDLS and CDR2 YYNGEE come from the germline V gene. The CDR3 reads CASSSSGKTDTQYF. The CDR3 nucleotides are TGTGCCAGCAGCTCCTCAGGGAAAACAGATACGCAGTATTTT.

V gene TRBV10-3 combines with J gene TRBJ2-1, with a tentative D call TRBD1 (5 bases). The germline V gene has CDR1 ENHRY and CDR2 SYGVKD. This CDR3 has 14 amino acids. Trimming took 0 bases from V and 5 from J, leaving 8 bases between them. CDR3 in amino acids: CAISESLGDNEQFF. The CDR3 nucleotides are TGTGCCATCAGTGAGTCGTTAGGGGACAATGAGCAGTTCTTC.

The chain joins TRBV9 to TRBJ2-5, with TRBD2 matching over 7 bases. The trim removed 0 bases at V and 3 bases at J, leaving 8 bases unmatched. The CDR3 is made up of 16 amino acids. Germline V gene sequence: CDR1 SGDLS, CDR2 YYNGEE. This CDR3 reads CASSVAPSSGKETQYF. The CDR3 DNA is TGTGCCAGCAGCGTAGCCCCCTCTAGCGGAAAAGAGACCCAGTACTTC.

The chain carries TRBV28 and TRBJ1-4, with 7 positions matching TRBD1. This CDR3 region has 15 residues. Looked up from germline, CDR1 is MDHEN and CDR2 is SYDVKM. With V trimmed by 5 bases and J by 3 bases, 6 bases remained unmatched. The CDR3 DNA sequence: TGTGCCAGCAGTCCAGGACAGGTGGCTAATGAAAAACTGTTTTTT. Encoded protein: CASSPGQVANEKLFF.

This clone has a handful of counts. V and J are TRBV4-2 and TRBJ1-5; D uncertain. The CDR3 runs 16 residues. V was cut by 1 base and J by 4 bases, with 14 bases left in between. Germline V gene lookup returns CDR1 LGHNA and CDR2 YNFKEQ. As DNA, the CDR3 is TGTGCCAGCAGCCAAGGCGTCAGCGGCCCGAATCAGCCCCAGCATTTT. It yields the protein CASSQGVSGPNQPQHF.

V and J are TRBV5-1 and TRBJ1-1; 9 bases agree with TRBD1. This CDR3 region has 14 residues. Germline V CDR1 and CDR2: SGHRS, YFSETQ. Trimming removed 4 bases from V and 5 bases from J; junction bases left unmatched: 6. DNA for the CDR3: TGCGCCAGCAGCCAGACAGGGGGGGGGACTGAAGCTTTCTTT. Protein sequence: CASSQTGGGTEAFF.

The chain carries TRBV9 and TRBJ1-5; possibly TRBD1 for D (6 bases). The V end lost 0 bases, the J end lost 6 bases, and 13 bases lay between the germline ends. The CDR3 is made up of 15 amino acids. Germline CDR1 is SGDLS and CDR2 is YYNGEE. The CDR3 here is CASSVEGRGGQPQHF. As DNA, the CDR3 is TGTGCCAGCAGCGTAGAGGGGAGAGGGGGTCAGCCCCAGCATTTT.

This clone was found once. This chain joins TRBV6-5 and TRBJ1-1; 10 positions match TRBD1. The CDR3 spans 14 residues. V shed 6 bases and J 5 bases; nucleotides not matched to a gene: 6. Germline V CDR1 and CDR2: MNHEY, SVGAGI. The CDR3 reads CASRRDRGRTEAFF. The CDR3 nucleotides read TGTGCCAGCAGAAGGGACAGGGGACGAACTGAAGCTTTCTTT.

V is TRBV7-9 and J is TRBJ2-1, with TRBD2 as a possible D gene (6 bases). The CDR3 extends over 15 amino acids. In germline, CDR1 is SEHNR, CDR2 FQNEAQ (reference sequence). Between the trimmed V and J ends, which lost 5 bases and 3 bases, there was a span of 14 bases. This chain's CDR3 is CASSELPGDYNEQFF. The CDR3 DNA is TGTGCCAGCAGCGAATTACCGGGAGACTACAATGAGCAGTTCTTC.

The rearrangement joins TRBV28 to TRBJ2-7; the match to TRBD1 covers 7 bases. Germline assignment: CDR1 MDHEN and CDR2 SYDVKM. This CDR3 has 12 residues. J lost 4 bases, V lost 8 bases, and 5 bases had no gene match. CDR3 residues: CASGQAVYEQYF. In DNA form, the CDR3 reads TGTGCCAGCGGACAGGCGGTGTACGAGCAGTACTTC.

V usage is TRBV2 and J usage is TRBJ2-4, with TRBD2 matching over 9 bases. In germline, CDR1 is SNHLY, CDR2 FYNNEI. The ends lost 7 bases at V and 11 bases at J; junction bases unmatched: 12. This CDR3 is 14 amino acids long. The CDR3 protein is CASIGTSNSPFQYF. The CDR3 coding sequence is TGTGCCAGCATTGGGACTAGCAATTCTCCTTTTCAGTACTTC.